This record concerns one T cell receptor beta chain sequence. Antigen unknown. The sample belongs to a study of cytomegalovirus exposure and HLA in healthy donors. Study outcomes and limitations: Sequencing had likely introduced a cluster of highly shared sequence variants as an artifact. When a later analysis was performed, an Asian-associated ancestry cluster reportedly had fewer N-insertions than the roughly 700-donor mean. Using a false discovery rate of 0.05, a later analysis showed that approximately 17,000 TCR beta sequences were associated with HLA alleles. According to an earlier analysis, most TCR beta V segments yielded productive rearrangements about 90% or about 30% of the time.

The trim removed 4 bases at V and 4 bases at J, leaving 5 bases unmatched. The CDR3 covers 14 residues. CDR1 and CDR2 from the germline V gene are MNHEY and SMNVEV (reference sequence). 13 Jbeta primers and 60 Vbeta primers were used for the PCR. The method was immunoSEQ multiplex PCR; TCRdb's version includes in-frame clones alone and lacks a portion of them. This sample's table reports under 200,000 clones. This receptor was obtained from a man under 40 in good health and CMV-seronegative. This chain connects TRBV27 to TRBJ2-7; the match to TRBD1 covers 9 bases. The sequenced material came from PBMCs. The CDR3 here is CASSSDRGRYEQYF. CDR3 coding DNA: TGTGCCAGCAGTTCCGACAGGGGGAGGTACGAGCAGTACTTC.